This T cell receptor (beta chain) was recorded in a study of cytomegalovirus exposure and HLA in healthy donors. About this clone: What it recognizes is unknown.

Overall study results and limits: As confirmed in vitro, a few CMV-associated chains were specific for CMV antigens. Reportedly, cytomegalovirus status was diagnosed with high sensitivity and specificity.

The repertoire was sequenced with immunoSEQ multiplex PCR; TCRdb's copy has only in-frame clones and lacks some. This sample has about 78,000 clones, with 96% found just once. Germline CDR1 is ENHRY and CDR2 is SYGVKD. V shed 11 bases and J shed 5 bases, with 13 bases lying between them. The CDR3 covers 12 residues. The sequence was obtained from a man younger than 35 in good health and CMV-seropositive. J is TRBJ2-1 and V is TRBV10-3; D is perhaps TRBD2 (6 bases). The sample taken for sequencing was PBMCs. The CDR3 here is CAAGPHNNEQFF. The CDR3 DNA sequence: TGTGCCGCGGGGCCTCACAACAATGAGCAGTTCTTC.